Reported below is one T cell receptor beta chain. Its antigen remains unidentified. A junction end diverges from the germline sequence, so it may reflect a read error. The time point is: pre-sensitization, week 0. Treatment in this sample: therapeutic diphenylcyclopropenone sensitization with weekly scalp DPC. Donation of samples came from alopecia patients who were 18 to 70 years old and suitable for DPC. One entry per CDR3 protein results from TCRdb running MiXCR on the RACE reads. The table lists about 42,000 distinct CDR3 sequences, around 12% of them singletons, with under 7% in the top ten. The source of the sample is a study of human T cells and chemical hapten exposure. Looking at the study overall: DPC at 0.01% went onto the upper back in patch tests, read at 6 days.

Findings of the study overall: Against controls, expanded TCRs gave rise to significantly more large CDR3 similarity clusters. The study found that DPC sensitization did not change TCRs above 1 in 1000 frequency.

There are 12 residues in the CDR3. Germline values: CDR1 SEHNR, CDR2 FQNEAQ (reference sequence). This sequence joins TRBV7-9 and TRBJ2-3; 11 nucleotides match TRBD2. The TCR was taken from a woman in her 30s with alopecia areata. Some clones in this sample may be carry-over from other donors' samples. The source material was whole blood, sampled in connection with sensitization to the hapten diphenylcyclopropenone (DPC). CDR3 region: CASSSGTSGLLF. The CDR3 nucleotides are TGTGCCAGCAGCTCCGGGACTAGCGGACTCCTTTTT.